Listed below are T cell receptor beta chains from one sample, sequenced in a study of beta chain features in type 1 diabetes. Sequencing was performed with immunoSEQ multiplex PCR; in TCRdb, only in-frame clones are kept and a portion is missing. This table has around 330,000 clones, 11% appearing once. Sequencing was performed on naive CD4+ T cells from blood. Receptors were obtained from a woman aged 30 to 39 in good health. CDR3s include the opening cysteine and the closing phenylalanine or tryptophan. Each record gives: V gene, clone size, J gene, D gene, CDR3 DNA, CDR3 protein. A D gene is named only where the DNA matches it firmly. Clone size appears in some rows only: once, few, many, or a class for an expanded clone.

v_gene: TRBV5-1; abundance: .; j_gene: TRBJ1-2; d_gene: TRBD1; CDR3nt: TGCGCCAGCAGCCAAACAGGACAGGGGGCAATTCCGCACACCTTC; CDR3aa: CASSQTGQGAIPHTF
v_gene: TRBV2; abundance: .; j_gene: TRBJ2-1; d_gene: .; CDR3nt: TGTGCCAGCAGTCCTCAGGTGGGCTCCTACAATGAGCAGTTCTTC; CDR3aa: CASSPQVGSYNEQFF
v_gene: TRBV30; abundance: .; j_gene: TRBJ2-1; d_gene: .; CDR3nt: TGTGCCTGGAGTGTAAGGGGGGGTTCCTACAATGAGCAGTTCTTC; CDR3aa: CAWSVRGGSYNEQFF
v_gene: TRBV19; abundance: few; j_gene: TRBJ2-6; d_gene: .; CDR3nt: TGTGCCAGTAGTACCATCGGACACTTCTCTGGGGCCAACGTCCTGACTTTC; CDR3aa: CASSTIGHFSGANVLTF
v_gene: TRBV5-5; abundance: few; j_gene: TRBJ1-2; d_gene: .; CDR3nt: TGTGCCAGCAGCTTGGCCGGACAGAGCGGCTACACCTTC; CDR3aa: CASSLAGQSGYTF
v_gene: TRBV10-3; abundance: few; j_gene: TRBJ1-2; d_gene: .; CDR3nt: TGTGCCATCAGTGAGTCATCAGGTGGCTACACCTTC; CDR3aa: CAISESSGGYTF
v_gene: TRBV6-5; abundance: .; j_gene: TRBJ2-1; d_gene: TRBD2; CDR3nt: TGTGCCAGCAGCCTGGGACTAGGGGACCACAATGAGCAGTTCTTC; CDR3aa: CASSLGLGDHNEQFF
v_gene: TRBV5-6; abundance: .; j_gene: TRBJ1-2; d_gene: TRBD1; CDR3nt: TGTGCCAGCAGCTCCTCCGGGACAGGGTATGGCTACACCTTC; CDR3aa: CASSSSGTGYGYTF
v_gene: TRBV27; abundance: .; j_gene: TRBJ1-1; d_gene: .; CDR3nt: TGTGCCAGCAGTGGACGAGCAACAGGAGACACTGAAGCTTTCTTT; CDR3aa: CASSGRATGDTEAFF
v_gene: TRBV6-5; abundance: .; j_gene: TRBJ2-3; d_gene: TRBD2; CDR3nt: TGTGCCAGCGGAATAGCGGGGGAGATCACAGATACGCAGTATTTT; CDR3aa: CASGIAGEITDTQYF
v_gene: TRBV20-1; abundance: .; j_gene: TRBJ2-4; d_gene: .; CDR3nt: TGCAGTGCTAGTAGGAGGGATCAGTACTTC; CDR3aa: CSASRRDQYF
v_gene: TRBV9; abundance: .; j_gene: TRBJ1-2; d_gene: TRBD1; CDR3nt: TGTGCCAGCAGCCTAGCGGGACAGGGGTGGTCATACGGCTACACCTTC; CDR3aa: CASSLAGQGWSYGYTF
v_gene: TRBV4-2; abundance: few; j_gene: TRBJ2-7; d_gene: TRBD1; CDR3nt: TGTGCCAGCAGCCCCGGACAGGGTCTCGACGAGCAGTACTTC; CDR3aa: CASSPGQGLDEQYF
v_gene: TRBV18; abundance: .; j_gene: TRBJ1-2; d_gene: .; CDR3nt: TGTGCCAGCTCACCAGACACTAACTATGGCTACACCTTC; CDR3aa: CASSPDTNYGYTF
v_gene: TRBV2; abundance: .; j_gene: TRBJ1-2; d_gene: TRBD1; CDR3nt: TGTGCCAGCAGTGAATCGGGTAGTCGGACAGGGGCATACACCTTC; CDR3aa: CASSESGSRTGAYTF
v_gene: TRBV15; abundance: few; j_gene: TRBJ2-1; d_gene: .; CDR3nt: TGTGCCACCAGCTTCCGCCCGAGCTCCTACAATGAGCAGTTCTTC; CDR3aa: CATSFRPSSYNEQFF
v_gene: TRBV25-1; abundance: .; j_gene: TRBJ2-3; d_gene: .; CDR3nt: TGTGCCAGCAGTCAAGGCCTCGCCAGAGACATGGATACGCAGTATTTT; CDR3aa: CASSQGLARDMDTQYF
v_gene: TRBV2; abundance: .; j_gene: TRBJ2-7; d_gene: .; CDR3nt: TGTGCCAGCAGCTCCGGGAGCTCCTACGAGCAGTACTTC; CDR3aa: CASSSGSSYEQYF
v_gene: TRBV29-1; abundance: .; j_gene: TRBJ2-1; d_gene: TRBD2; CDR3nt: TGCAGCGTTGGTGCGGGAGGGCCCTACAATGAGCAGTTCTTC; CDR3aa: CSVGAGGPYNEQFF
v_gene: TRBV9; abundance: few; j_gene: TRBJ2-1; d_gene: .; CDR3nt: TGTGCCAGCAGCGTGTCTGGCGGCTTCTCCTACAATGAGCAGTTCTTC; CDR3aa: CASSVSGGFSYNEQFF
v_gene: TRBV2; abundance: few; j_gene: TRBJ2-7; d_gene: .; CDR3nt: TGTGCCAGCAAGGTAGCCTCCTACGAGCAGTACTTC; CDR3aa: CASKVASYEQYF
v_gene: TRBV7-2; abundance: .; j_gene: TRBJ2-7; d_gene: TRBD2; CDR3nt: TGTGCCAGCAGCACCGGGGGGAGCGGGAGCTACGAGCAGTACTTC; CDR3aa: CASSTGGSGSYEQYF
v_gene: TRBV29-1; abundance: .; j_gene: TRBJ2-1; d_gene: .; CDR3nt: TGCAGCGGCCTCCAAGCCAACAATGAGCAGTTCTTC; CDR3aa: CSGLQANNEQFF
v_gene: TRBV9; abundance: few; j_gene: TRBJ2-7; d_gene: .; CDR3nt: TGTGCCAGCAGTTCCAGTAAGGGGAATACCTACGAGCAGTACTTC; CDR3aa: CASSSSKGNTYEQYF
v_gene: TRBV6-6; abundance: few; j_gene: TRBJ2-2; d_gene: .; CDR3nt: TGTGCCAGCAGTCTTACCGGGGAGCTGTTTTTT; CDR3aa: CASSLTGELFF
v_gene: TRBV27; abundance: few; j_gene: TRBJ2-5; d_gene: .; CDR3nt: TGTGCCAGCAGTTTATCGGGGAGGGAGACCCAGTACTTC; CDR3aa: CASSLSGRETQYF
v_gene: TRBV15; abundance: few; j_gene: TRBJ1-1; d_gene: .; CDR3nt: TGTGCCACCAGCAGCCGCACTGAAGCTTTCTTT; CDR3aa: CATSSRTEAFF
v_gene: TRBV28; abundance: few; j_gene: TRBJ1-5; d_gene: .; CDR3nt: TGTGCCAGCAGTTTCCTGACGGACTCAAAAAATCAGCCCCAGCATTTT; CDR3aa: CASSFLTDSKNQPQHF
v_gene: TRBV4-3; abundance: few; j_gene: TRBJ2-1; d_gene: TRBD2; CDR3nt: TGCGCCAGCAGCCGGGGGGATGATGGACTAGCGGGACGGAATGAGCAGTTCTTC; CDR3aa: CASSRGDDGLAGRNEQFF
v_gene: TRBV30; abundance: .; j_gene: TRBJ1-3; d_gene: .; CDR3nt: TGTGCCTGGGACACAGGAAACACCATATATTTT; CDR3aa: CAWDTGNTIYF
v_gene: TRBV25-1; abundance: .; j_gene: TRBJ1-3; d_gene: TRBD1; CDR3nt: TGTGCCAGCAGTGAGGCAGGGGGGAACACCATATATTTT; CDR3aa: CASSEAGGNTIYF
v_gene: TRBV29-1; abundance: few; j_gene: TRBJ1-1; d_gene: .; CDR3nt: TGCAGCGCTGGCAGGGTGATTAACACTGAAGCTTTCTTT; CDR3aa: CSAGRVINTEAFF
v_gene: TRBV14; abundance: .; j_gene: TRBJ2-2; d_gene: .; CDR3nt: TGTGCCAGCAGCCAAGATAACACCCTTACCGGGGAGCTGTTTTTT; CDR3aa: CASSQDNTLTGELFF
v_gene: TRBV7-3; abundance: .; j_gene: TRBJ2-7; d_gene: TRBD1; CDR3nt: TGTGCCAGCAGCCGGGGGACAGGGGGCAGTGAGCAGTACTTC; CDR3aa: CASSRGTGGSEQYF
v_gene: TRBV28; abundance: .; j_gene: TRBJ1-2; d_gene: TRBD1; CDR3nt: TGTGCCAGCAGTTCCTTAGGGGGCAAATATGGCTACACCTTC; CDR3aa: CASSSLGGKYGYTF
v_gene: TRBV5-1; abundance: few; j_gene: TRBJ2-1; d_gene: .; CDR3nt: TGCGCCAGCAGCTTGGGTTTTTCGTACAATGAGCAGTTCTTC; CDR3aa: CASSLGFSYNEQFF
v_gene: TRBV18; abundance: .; j_gene: TRBJ1-2; d_gene: TRBD1; CDR3nt: TGTGCCAGCTCACCACGGACAGGGAATTTAGATGGCTACACCTTC; CDR3aa: CASSPRTGNLDGYTF
v_gene: TRBV4-2; abundance: .; j_gene: TRBJ1-3; d_gene: .; CDR3nt: TGTGCCAGCAGCCAAGCGGAGGTCTCTGGAAACACCATATATTTT; CDR3aa: CASSQAEVSGNTIYF
v_gene: TRBV7-2; abundance: .; j_gene: TRBJ2-7; d_gene: TRBD1; CDR3nt: TGTGCCAGCAGCTTAAGAAGGGACAGGGATTACGAGCAGTACTTC; CDR3aa: CASSLRRDRDYEQYF
v_gene: TRBV29-1; abundance: .; j_gene: TRBJ2-5; d_gene: .; CDR3nt: TGCAGCGTTGAAACAGGGATAGGAGAGACCCAGTACTTC; CDR3aa: CSVETGIGETQYF
v_gene: TRBV4-3; abundance: .; j_gene: TRBJ1-3; d_gene: .; CDR3nt: TGCGCCAGCAGCCAACTGGGGGCATCTGGAAACACCATATATTTT; CDR3aa: CASSQLGASGNTIYF
v_gene: TRBV7-8; abundance: .; j_gene: TRBJ2-1; d_gene: TRBD1; CDR3nt: TGTGCCAGCAGCTTAGCCGGACAGGCGTCCTACAATGAGCAGTTCTTC; CDR3aa: CASSLAGQASYNEQFF
v_gene: TRBV7-2; abundance: .; j_gene: TRBJ2-7; d_gene: TRBD2; CDR3nt: TGTGCCAGCAGCTTAGGGACTAGCGGCTCTTACGAGCAGTACTTC; CDR3aa: CASSLGTSGSYEQYF
v_gene: TRBV5-1; abundance: .; j_gene: TRBJ2-2; d_gene: .; CDR3nt: TGCGCCAGCAGCTTGCGGGGATACACCGGGGAGCTGTTTTTT; CDR3aa: CASSLRGYTGELFF
v_gene: TRBV5-4; abundance: few; j_gene: TRBJ2-5; d_gene: .; CDR3nt: TGTGCCAGCAGTCTGGAGGAAGAGGGGACCCAGTACTTC; CDR3aa: CASSLEEEGTQYF
v_gene: TRBV18; abundance: .; j_gene: TRBJ2-2; d_gene: TRBD1; CDR3nt: TGTGCCAGCTCACCCCCGGGACAGGGGACGACCGGGGAGCTGTTTTTT; CDR3aa: CASSPPGQGTTGELFF
v_gene: TRBV9; abundance: .; j_gene: TRBJ2-1; d_gene: TRBD2; CDR3nt: TGTGCCAGCAGCGAACTAGCGGGGAAGAACAATGAGCAGTTCTTC; CDR3aa: CASSELAGKNNEQFF
v_gene: TRBV28; abundance: few; j_gene: TRBJ2-7; d_gene: .; CDR3nt: TGTGCCAGCAGTTTTCCGGGAGTCAGAGAGCAGTACTTC; CDR3aa: CASSFPGVREQYF
v_gene: TRBV27; abundance: few; j_gene: TRBJ2-1; d_gene: TRBD2; CDR3nt: TGTGCCAGCGTCCGGGAGACTAGCGGGAGGGCGAAGCAGTTCTTC; CDR3aa: CASVRETSGRAKQFF
v_gene: TRBV5-6; abundance: few; j_gene: TRBJ1-5; d_gene: TRBD1; CDR3nt: TGTGCCACGCTTTATCGGGACAGAGACAATCAGCCCCAGCATTTT; CDR3aa: CATLYRDRDNQPQHF
v_gene: TRBV27; abundance: .; j_gene: TRBJ2-1; d_gene: TRBD2; CDR3nt: TGTGCCAGCAGTACCGCTAGCGGGAGGGGAACCTACAATGAGCAGTTCTTC; CDR3aa: CASSTASGRGTYNEQFF
v_gene: TRBV5-4; abundance: few; j_gene: TRBJ2-1; d_gene: .; CDR3nt: TGTGCCAGCAGCTTGGGGCTCTCCTACAATGAGCAGTTCTTC; CDR3aa: CASSLGLSYNEQFF
v_gene: TRBV30; abundance: few; j_gene: TRBJ1-1; d_gene: .; CDR3nt: TGTGCCTGGACCCGGGGAACGTGGACTGGAACTGAAGCTTTCTTT; CDR3aa: CAWTRGTWTGTEAFF
v_gene: TRBV7-9; abundance: few; j_gene: TRBJ2-3; d_gene: TRBD2; CDR3nt: TGTGCCAGCAGCGCTGGGACTAGCGGGAGGCAGACAGATACGCAGTATTTT; CDR3aa: CASSAGTSGRQTDTQYF
v_gene: TRBV30; abundance: .; j_gene: TRBJ1-1; d_gene: .; CDR3nt: TGTGCCTGGAGTGTAGCAGGGGATACTGAAGCTTTCTTT; CDR3aa: CAWSVAGDTEAFF
v_gene: TRBV29-1; abundance: .; j_gene: TRBJ2-3; d_gene: TRBD2; CDR3nt: TGCAGCGTTGACGGGACTAGCGGGACCCTCACAGATACGCAGTATTTT; CDR3aa: CSVDGTSGTLTDTQYF
v_gene: TRBV28; abundance: .; j_gene: TRBJ1-2; d_gene: .; CDR3nt: TGTGCCAGCAGCAAAGCGTCCGGGGTTAAGGGCTACACCTTC; CDR3aa: CASSKASGVKGYTF
v_gene: TRBV5-1; abundance: .; j_gene: TRBJ2-3; d_gene: TRBD2; CDR3nt: TGCGCCAGCAGCTCTAGCGGGAGGGGTGATACGCAGTATTTT; CDR3aa: CASSSSGRGDTQYF
v_gene: TRBV27; abundance: few; j_gene: TRBJ1-4; d_gene: TRBD1; CDR3nt: TGTGCCAGCAGTCCCCCCGGGACAGGGCCTGAAAAACTGTTTTTT; CDR3aa: CASSPPGTGPEKLFF
v_gene: TRBV28; abundance: .; j_gene: TRBJ1-5; d_gene: .; CDR3nt: TGTGCCAGCAGTTCTGGACACCCGTTGACGCCCCAGCATTTT; CDR3aa: CASSSGHPLTPQHF